The 18 T cell receptor beta chains below come from one sample, sequenced in a study of shared clonotypes between healthy human individuals. Libraries were prepared by immunoSEQ multiplex PCR; TCRdb keeps only in-frame clonotypes and omits some of them. There are about 680,000 clones in the sample; roughly 72% occur only once, and around 1.8% lies in the top ten. The material sequenced was memory CD4+ T cells sorted from blood. The subset denotes: CD45RA-negative fraction. The receptors were sampled from a woman aged 30 to 39 in good health.

This clone showed up just once. The chain joins TRBV5-6 to TRBJ2-1; TRBD1 agrees at 9 bases. CDR1 is SGHDT, CDR2 YYEEEE, per germline. V was pared by 4 bases and J by 5 bases, with 7 bases of the junction left unmatched. The CDR3 covers 15 residues. CDR3 nucleotides: TGTGCCAGCAGCCGCCGGGACAGGGTAAACAATGAGCAGTTCTTC. It yields the protein CASSRRDRVNNEQFF.

This chain uses TRBV9 with TRBJ2-7; TRBD2 matches 8 bases. The germline V gene has CDR1 SGDLS and CDR2 YYNGEE. With 4 bases clipped from V and 2 bases from J, the junction kept 8 bases outside the gene matches. There are 15 residues in the CDR3. Here the CDR3 DNA reads TGTGCCAGCAGCCCCATAGCGGGACCCACCTACGAGCAGTACTTC. It translates to CASSPIAGPTYEQYF.

The rearrangement links TRBV29-1 to TRBJ2-7; 9 positions match TRBD1. CDR1 and CDR2 from the germline V gene are SQVTM and ANQGSEA. The CDR3 consists of 14 residues. Trimming removed 6 bases from V and 4 bases from J; junction bases left unmatched: 10. CDR3 amino acids: CSVGWGTGKYEQYF. The CDR3 DNA reads TGCAGCGTCGGGTGGGGGACAGGGAAGTACGAGCAGTACTTC.

The J gene is TRBJ1-1, the V gene TRBV28; TRBD1 matches at 9 bases. Germline V gene data show CDR1 as MDHEN and CDR2 as SYDVKM. The CDR3 covers 15 residues. V was pared by 4 bases and J by 4 bases, with 7 bases of the junction left unmatched. CDR3 nucleotide sequence: TGTGCCAGCAGTTGGCCCGGGACAGGGAGCACTGAAGCTTTCTTT. This sequence encodes CASSWPGTGSTEAFF. Variable domain in full (rest from reference TRBV28 and TRBJ1-1): DVKVTQSSRYLVKRTGEKVFLECVQDMDHENMFWYRQDPGLGLRLIYFSYDVKMKEKGDIPEGYSVSREKKERFSLILESASTNQTSMYLCASSWPGTGSTEAFFGQGTRLTVV.

The chain recombines TRBV4-1 with TRBJ1-5; D uncertain. Germline CDR1 is MGHRA and CDR2 is YSYEKL. V was cut by 6 bases and J by 3 bases, with 15 bases left in between. This CDR3 is 15 amino acids long. The chain's CDR3 is CASRPNTVLNQPQHF. In DNA form, the CDR3 reads TGCGCCAGCAGACCTAATACAGTCCTCAATCAGCCCCAGCATTTT.

The count of this clone is one. The V and J genes are TRBV6-1 and TRBJ2-2, with D tentatively TRBD2 (6 bases). This CDR3 has 14 amino acids. Germline assignment: CDR1 MNHNS and CDR2 SASEGT. V dropped 7 bases and J dropped 4 bases, with 13 bases sitting between them. The CDR3 sequence: CASIRSGGTGELFF. For the CDR3, the DNA is TGTGCCAGCATCCGGTCCGGGGGCACCGGGGAGCTGTTTTTT.

This clone appeared a single time. The V call is TRBV21-1, the J call TRBJ1-1; the table names TRBD1, a call not compared with the DNA. TRBV21-1 is flagged as a pseudogene. The CDR3 covers 13 residues. The CDR3 DNA follows: TGTGCCAGCAGCAAAGCTTCCAGGAAACAAGCTTTCTTT. Translation: CASSKASRKQAFF.

The genes are TRBV28 and TRBJ2-4; D might be TRBD1 or TRBD2, each matching 5 bases. V gave up 6 bases and J gave up 12 bases, with 15 bases separating them. The CDR3 extends over 12 amino acids. Looked up from germline, CDR1 is MDHEN and CDR2 is SYDVKM. CDR3 DNA: TGTGCCAGCAGCACGGGGACCGCTCGTCAGTACTTC. Amino acid sequence: CASSTGTARQYF. Full variable domain (remainder filled in from reference TRBV28 and TRBJ2-4): DVKVTQSSRYLVKRTGEKVFLECVQDMDHENMFWYRQDPGLGLRLIYFSYDVKMKEKGDIPEGYSVSREKKERFSLILESASTNQTSMYLCASSTGTARQYFGAGTRLSVL.

This clone was observed a few times. V and J are TRBV18 and TRBJ1-3; tentative D call: TRBD1 (6 bases). This CDR3 has 15 residues. Germline V gene lookup returns CDR1 KGHSH and CDR2 LQKENI. V was cut by 5 bases and J by 1 base, with 12 bases left in between. The CDR3 here is CASSGQYGSGNTIYF. For the CDR3, the DNA is TGTGCCAGCTCAGGACAGTACGGATCTGGAAACACCATATATTTT.

The chain has TRBV5-8 and TRBJ2-1, with TRBD2 matching 15 bases. V lost 4 bases and J lost 7; bases outside the gene matches: 6. This CDR3 region has 16 residues. Germline assignment: CDR1 SGHTS and CDR2 YDEGEE. CDR3 amino acids: CASSLYGLAGGNEQFF. The CDR3 DNA follows: TGTGCCAGCAGCCTTTACGGACTAGCGGGAGGGAATGAGCAGTTCTTC. The complete variable domain, with remaining parts taken from reference TRBV5-8 and TRBJ2-1, reads EAGVTQSPTHLIKTRGQQATLRCSPISGHTSVYWYQQALGLGLQFLLWYDEGEERNRGNFPPRFSGRQFPNYSSELNVNALELEDSALYLCASSLYGLAGGNEQFFGPGTRLTVL.

This clone has a count of ten or more. CDR3 amino acids: CASKMEIAKNIQYF. CDR3 in DNA: TGTGCCAGCAAAATGGAAATAGCCAAAAACATTCAGTACTTC. The chain couples TRBV2 to TRBJ2-4, with D unclear. The CDR3 runs to 14 residues. V lost 7 bases and J 0 bases, leaving 10 bases between the germline ends. Germline V CDR1 and CDR2: SNHLY, FYNNEI.

V usage is TRBV6-6 and J usage is TRBJ2-6; D uncertain. The CDR3 covers 15 residues. Germline V CDR1 and CDR2: MNHNY, SVGAGI (reference sequence). The ends were cut back, 6 bases at V and 0 bases at J, with 9 bases in the middle. This CDR3 reads CASSPLYSGANVLTF. The DNA for the CDR3 is TGTGCCAGCAGCCCCTTGTACTCTGGGGCCAACGTCCTGACTTTC.

The V and J genes are TRBV27 and TRBJ2-7; possibly TRBD1 or TRBD2 for D (5 bases each). Trimming left V 4 bases short and J 7 bases short, with 14 bases between. CDR3 length: 13 amino acids. Germline CDR1 MNHEY, CDR2 SMNVEV (reference sequence). The CDR3 protein is CASSSTVSGEQYF. In DNA form, the CDR3 reads TGTGCCAGCAGTTCGACAGTTTCGGGAGAGCAGTACTTC.

This chain links TRBV9 with TRBJ1-1; possibly TRBD1 for D (5 bases). The germline V gene encodes CDR1 SGDLS and CDR2 YYNGEE. Trimming pared 0 bases from V and 1 base from J, leaving 10 bases between. The CDR3 length is 15 residues. CDR3 amino acids: CASSVVPTENTEAFF. CDR3 in DNA: TGTGCCAGCAGCGTAGTCCCGACAGAGAACACTGAAGCTTTCTTT.

On this clone itself: This specimen includes other DNA sequences encoding the same CDR3. The J gene is TRBJ1-1, the V gene TRBV2; 9 nucleotides match TRBD1. CDR3 size: 13 residues. V dropped 6 bases and J dropped 5; count of bases not matched to a gene: 4. CDR1 is SNHLY, CDR2 FYNNEI, per germline. The DNA of the CDR3 is TGTGCCAGCAGAGGGGACAGGGAGACTGAAGCTTTCTTT. As protein: CASRGDRETEAFF.

The chain uses TRBV7-8 and TRBJ2-3, with D perhaps given as TRBD1 or TRBD2 (6 bases each). V lost 7 bases and J 3 bases, leaving 23 bases between the germline ends. Germline CDR1 and CDR2: SGHVS and FQNEAQ. CDR3 length: 17 residues. CDR3 sequence (DNA): TGTGCCAGCATCCATGGGGGCCGGGGGAGTCGAACAGATACGCAGTATTTT. This codes for CASIHGGRGSRTDTQYF.

The DNA for the CDR3 is TGCGCCAGCAGCCAGGGACTAGCGGGAGGGGTCACAGATACGCAGTATTTT. Its translation: CASSQGLAGGVTDTQYF. The J gene is TRBJ2-3, the V gene TRBV5-1, with TRBD2 matching 16 bases. With 4 bases clipped from V and 2 bases from J, the junction kept 4 bases outside the gene matches. Germline V gives CDR1 SGHRS, CDR2 YFSETQ. This CDR3 contains 17 residues.

On this clone: It differs at one base from a far larger clone, so likely a read error. The genes are TRBV2 and TRBJ2-3; perhaps TRBD1 as D (6 bases). CDR1 SNHLY and CDR2 FYNNEI come from the germline V gene. V lost 0 bases and J 7 bases, leaving 8 bases between the germline ends. This CDR3 comprises 13 residues. The CDR3 protein is CASSEARGNTQYF. CDR3 DNA: TGTGCCAGCAGTGAAGCCAGGGGAAATACGCAGTATTTT.